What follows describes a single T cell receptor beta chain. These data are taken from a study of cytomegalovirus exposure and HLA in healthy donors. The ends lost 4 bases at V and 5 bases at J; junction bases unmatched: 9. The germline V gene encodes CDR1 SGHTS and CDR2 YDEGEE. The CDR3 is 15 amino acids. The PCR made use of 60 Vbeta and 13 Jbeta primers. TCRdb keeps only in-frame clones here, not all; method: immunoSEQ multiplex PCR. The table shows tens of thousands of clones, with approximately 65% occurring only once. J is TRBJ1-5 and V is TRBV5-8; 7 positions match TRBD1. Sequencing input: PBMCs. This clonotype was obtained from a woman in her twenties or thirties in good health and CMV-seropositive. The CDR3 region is CASSARNRGDQPQHF. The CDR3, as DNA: TGTGCCAGCAGCGCCCGTAACAGGGGCGATCAGCCCCAGCATTTT. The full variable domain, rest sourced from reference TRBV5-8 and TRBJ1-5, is EAGVTQSPTHLIKTRGQQATLRCSPISGHTSVYWYQQALGLGLQFLLWYDEGEERNRGNFPPRFSGRQFPNYSSELNVNALELEDSALYLCASSARNRGDQPQHFGDGTRLSIL.